The TCR beta chain under discussion was sequenced for a study of CD8 T cells in Susac syndrome. The CDR3 is made up of 15 amino acids. Germline-derived CDR1 and CDR2 are SGHDN and FVKESK. V shed 1 base and J shed 4 bases, with 13 bases lying between them. Bulk CD8+ and CD4+ cells came from magnetic negative isolation; CD8+ TEMRA by FACS. Reverse transcription used about 0.45 to 1 ug RNA and random hexamers. The TCR beta CDR3 was amplified by immunoSEQ multiplex PCR across 54 Vbeta, 13 Jbeta. Via MiXCR, TCRdb re-called the immunoSEQ multiplex PCR reads, giving one row per CDR3 protein. This table holds about 280,000 distinct CDR3 sequences, more than 75% found once. In regard to this clonotype: Its specificity is not known.

Study-wide results and limits: As acknowledged by the study, its TCR sequencing and HLA analysis included a relatively small number of individuals.

The source is a human donor with multiple sclerosis. The gene calls are TRBV14 and TRBJ1-1; D remains unclear. The sequenced sample consisted of CD8+ T cells from PBMCs. CDR3 in DNA: TGTGCCAGCAGCCAAGGTTGGGGTTATGGCACTGAAGCTTTCTTT. Amino acid sequence: CASSQGWGYGTEAFF.